The 29 T cell receptor beta chains reported below all come from one sample, sequenced in a study of T cell repertoires in ileal Crohn's disease. This table comes from immunoSEQ multiplex PCR, and its TCRdb copy is limited to in-frame clones, with some not included. The sample comprises more than 9,000 clones, around 81% of which are singletons, and about 4.9% rests with the top ten. The sample was ileal tissue. Every receptor here comes from an adult with Crohn's disease.

The V call is TRBV11-2, the J call TRBJ1-2, with D tentatively TRBD1 (6 bases). Trimming cost V 3 bases and J 0 bases, with 17 bases left between them. From germline, CDR1 is SGHAT and CDR2 FQNNGV. The CDR3 is 17 residues long. This CDR3 is CASSLGADLGSNYGYTF. The CDR3 nucleotides read TGTGCCAGCAGCTTGGGGGCAGATCTTGGATCTAACTATGGCTACACCTTC.

CDR3 DNA sequence: TGTGCCAGCAGCTTCACGGACAGGGCTGGCGGCTACACCTTC. This sequence encodes CASSFTDRAGGYTF. This chain joins TRBV5-6 and TRBJ1-2; 8 nucleotides agree with TRBD1. With V trimmed by 2 bases and J by 8 bases, 8 bases remained unmatched. CDR1 and CDR2 (germline): SGHDT, YYEEEE. The CDR3 runs 14 residues.

The gene calls are TRBV2 and TRBJ2-3; D is perhaps TRBD2 (5 bases). The CDR3 covers 13 residues. Germline values: CDR1 SNHLY, CDR2 FYNNEI. V was cut by 6 bases and J by 13 bases, with 20 bases left in between. In DNA form, the CDR3 reads TGTGCCAGCAGCTTCGGGCCTCCCCAAGCGGAGTATTTT. Translating it yields CASSFGPPQAEYF.

The chain uses TRBV2 and TRBJ2-1; possible D gene TRBD2, 6 bases. V lost 6 bases to trimming and J lost 5 bases, with 20 bases between them. The CDR3 has 16 amino acids. Germline V gene sequence: CDR1 SNHLY, CDR2 FYNNEI. CDR3 DNA: TGTGCCAGCAGAGCGTATAGGAGGGATTATAACAATGAGCAGTTCTTC. Translating gives CASRAYRRDYNNEQFF.

This sequence joins TRBV2 and TRBJ2-7; D perhaps matches TRBD1 (7 bases). The CDR3 contains 15 residues. Germline V gene data show CDR1 as SNHLY and CDR2 as FYNNEI. V gave up 5 bases and J gave up 7 bases, with 21 bases separating them. CDR3 sequence: CASSFQTGRLEEQYF. CDR3 sequence (DNA): TGTGCCAGCAGTTTCCAGACAGGGAGACTAGAGGAGCAGTACTTC.

Written as DNA, the CDR3 is TGTGCCAGCAGTTTATCCGGGACAGCACTGTACGAGCAGTACTTC. Its protein product is CASSLSGTALYEQYF. The genes are TRBV11-2 and TRBJ2-7, with 7 bases lining up with TRBD1. This CDR3 region has 15 residues. In germline, CDR1 is SGHAT, CDR2 FQNNGV. With 6 bases clipped from V and 4 bases from J, the junction kept 12 bases outside the gene matches.

The genes are TRBV13 and TRBJ2-3, with unresolved D. The CDR3 runs 12 residues. V lost 5 bases and J lost 1, with 4 bases in between. CDR1 is PRHDT, CDR2 FYEKMQ, per germline (reference sequence). The CDR3 sequence is CASSPGTDTQYF. The CDR3 coding sequence is TGTGCCAGCAGCCCCGGCACAGATACGCAGTATTTT.

The chain is built from TRBV7-2 and TRBJ2-7; TRBD2 matches 10 bases. The CDR3 extends over 15 amino acids. Unmatched junction bases numbered 4, after V lost 5 bases and J lost 0 bases. Germline-derived CDR1 and CDR2 are SGHTA and FQGNSA. The CDR3 protein is CASSRSSGSSYEQYF. CDR3 sequence (DNA): TGTGCCAGCAGCCGATCTAGCGGGAGCTCCTACGAGCAGTACTTC.

In regard to this clone: One end of the junction does not line up with germline, which may come from a read error. The chain employs TRBV20-1 and TRBJ1-2, with no clear D. Germline CDR1 is DFQATT and CDR2 is SNEGSKA (reference sequence). This CDR3 region has 11 residues. Here the CDR3 reads CSAQEVTHEPF. DNA of the CDR3: TGCAGTGCCCAAGAGGTCACGCATGAGCCCTTC.

The chain couples TRBV11-3 to TRBJ2-7, with 8 bases fitting TRBD2. The CDR3 covers 14 residues. V trimming: 5 bases; J trimming: 4 bases; junction bases outside the gene matches: 7. Germline assignment: CDR1 SGHNT and CDR2 YENEEA. The chain's CDR3 is CASSPQRESYEQYF. For the CDR3, the DNA is TGTGCCAGCAGCCCACAGCGGGAGTCGTACGAGCAGTACTTC. The full variable domain, rest sourced from reference TRBV11-3 and TRBJ2-7, is EAGVVQSPRYKIIEKKQPVAFWCNPISGHNTLYWYLQNLGQGPELLIRYENEEAVDDSQLPKDRFSAERLKGVDSTLKIQPAELGDSAVYLCASSPQRESYEQYFGPGTRLTVT.

The chain uses TRBV20-1 and TRBJ2-7; 8 bases align to TRBD1. Trimming cost V 6 bases and J 12 bases; bases outside gene matches: 10. Looked up from germline, CDR1 is DFQATT and CDR2 is SNEGSKA (reference sequence). The CDR3 has 11 amino acids. The CDR3 DNA reads as TGCAGTGCGCCTCTGGACAGGGTCGCGTACTTC. Translating gives CSAPLDRVAYF.

This clone occurred once. The rearrangement links TRBV30 to TRBJ1-3; 8 bases are a match to TRBD1. The CDR3 contains 15 residues. Losses at the gene ends were 4 bases for V and 2 bases for J; bases not matched to a gene: 7. The germline V gene encodes CDR1 GTSNPN and CDR2 SVGIG (reference sequence). The CDR3: CAWNPTGGAGNTIYF. The CDR3 region has the DNA TGTGCCTGGAACCCTACAGGGGGAGCTGGAAACACCATATATTTT.

The V gene is TRBV7-9, the J gene TRBJ1-3; 7 bases are shared with TRBD1. V gave up 4 bases and J gave up 4 bases; unmatched junction bases: 7. The germline gives CDR1 SEHNR, CDR2 FQNEAQ (reference sequence). The CDR3 covers 15 residues. CDR3 nucleotide sequence: TGTGCCAGCAGCTCAATGACAGGGACCGGAAACACCATATATTTT. It is translated as CASSSMTGTGNTIYF. Based on the CDR3 plus reference TRBV7-9 and TRBJ1-3, the full variable domain is DTGVSQNPRHKITKRGQNVTFRCDPISEHNRLYWYRQTLGQGPEFLTYFQNEAQLEKSRLLSDRFSAERPKGSFSTLEIQRTEQGDSAMYLCASSSMTGTGNTIYFGEGSWLTVV.

CDR3 in DNA: TGTGCCAGCAGCCGTAACAGGAATGAAAAACTGTTTTTT. It is translated as CASSRNRNEKLFF. The chain joins TRBV7-9 to TRBJ1-4; perhaps TRBD1 as D (5 bases). V was cut by 5 bases and J by 5 bases, with 9 bases left in between. The CDR3 sequence is 13 residues long. CDR1 and CDR2 from the germline V gene are SEHNR and FQNEAQ (reference sequence).

This chain connects TRBV11-3 to TRBJ2-7; TRBD2 is a possible D gene (5 bases). The CDR3 is 13 residues long. CDR1 and CDR2 (germline): SGHNT, YENEEA. V was shortened by 6 bases and J by 3 bases, with 12 bases between the two germline ends. CDR3 DNA sequence: TGTGCCAGCAGGGAGGTTGGTGACTACGAGCAGTACTTC. Translating gives CASREVGDYEQYF.

The chain combines TRBV28 with TRBJ1-5; D is uncertain. The V gene's germline CDR1 is MDHEN and CDR2 SYDVKM. V was clipped by 3 bases and J by 1 base, with 16 bases between them. The CDR3 totals 17 residues. DNA of the CDR3: TGTGCCAGCAGTTTCGGGAAAGGTCCTTCGAGCAATCAGCCCCAGCATTTT. Translated: CASSFGKGPSSNQPQHF.

J is TRBJ2-2 and V is TRBV7-8; TRBD2 might be the D (6 bases). The CDR3 loop spans 16 amino acids. Deletions cut 0 bases from V and 1 base from J, with 9 bases between. CDR1 is SGHVS and CDR2 is FQNEAQ in the germline V gene. In DNA form, the CDR3 reads TGTGCCAGCAGCTTAGCAGTCGGGGGGAACACCGGGGAGCTGTTTTTT. Amino acid sequence: CASSLAVGGNTGELFF. The full variable domain, rest sourced from reference TRBV7-8 and TRBJ2-2, is GAGVSQSPRYKVAKRGQDVALRCDPISGHVSLFWYQQALGQGPEFLTYFQNEAQLDKSGLPSDRFFAERPEGSVSTLKIQRTQQEDSAVYLCASSLAVGGNTGELFFGEGSRLTVL.

This sequence joins TRBV7-8 and TRBJ1-3; D unresolved. The V gene's germline CDR1 is SGHVS and CDR2 FQNEAQ. The CDR3 runs to 12 residues. V lost 6 bases and J 4 bases, leaving 7 bases between the germline ends. CDR3 region: CASSLLGNTIYF. The CDR3, as DNA: TGTGCCAGCAGTCTCCTGGGAAACACCATATATTTT.

The chain links TRBV28 to TRBJ2-7; weak D call: TRBD1 (5 bases). CDR1 and CDR2 (germline): MDHEN, SYDVKM. Trimming stripped 8 bases from V and 5 bases from J, with 10 bases between. This CDR3 contains 11 residues. This chain's CDR3 is CASGPRDEQYF. The CDR3 DNA sequence: TGTGCCAGCGGCCCCAGGGACGAGCAGTACTTC.

V is TRBV11-2 and J is TRBJ1-5; perhaps TRBD1 as D (5 bases). The CDR3 runs 18 residues. CDR1 and CDR2 (germline): SGHAT, FQNNGV. Trimming took off 1 base at V and 0 bases at J, with 16 bases between the two ends. The CDR3 DNA is TGTGCCAGCAGCTTAGGCGGGGGGGGAGAATATAGCAATCAGCCCCAGCATTTT. Its translation: CASSLGGGGEYSNQPQHF.

The chain recombines TRBV1 with TRBJ2-5; TRBD2, the table's D call, lacks a check against the DNA. TRBV1 is reported as a pseudogene. This CDR3 contains 21 residues. Here the CDR3 reads CTSSQELVTGTSGRMEETQYF. The CDR3 DNA is TGCACCAGCAGCCAAGAATTGGTCACTGGGACTAGCGGGAGGATGGAAGAGACCCAGTACTTC.

The chain recombines TRBV28 with TRBJ2-3, with 7 bases aligning to TRBD1. The junction had 7 bases not matched to a gene; V was cut back by 8 bases and J by 2 bases. The CDR3 runs to 14 residues. Germline CDR1 is MDHEN and CDR2 is SYDVKM. This chain's CDR3 is CASQRGQITDTQYF. Written as DNA, the CDR3 is TGTGCCAGCCAAAGGGGGCAGATCACAGATACGCAGTATTTT. The complete variable domain, with remaining parts taken from reference TRBV28 and TRBJ2-3, reads DVKVTQSSRYLVKRTGEKVFLECVQDMDHENMFWYRQDPGLGLRLIYFSYDVKMKEKGDIPEGYSVSREKKERFSLILESASTNQTSMYLCASQRGQITDTQYFGPGTRLTVL.

This chain connects TRBV6-5 to TRBJ2-1, with 10 bases matching TRBD2. The CDR3 totals 15 residues. The germline gives CDR1 MNHEY, CDR2 SVGAGI. V was clipped by 6 bases and J by 7 bases; unmatched bases: 9. The CDR3 here is CASRDNSGGKNEQFF. In DNA, the CDR3 is TGTGCCAGCAGAGATAATAGCGGGGGGAAAAATGAGCAGTTCTTC.

The chain combines TRBV5-1 with TRBJ1-1, with D tentatively TRBD1 (5 bases). The germline V and J ends were trimmed by 0 bases and 1 base, with 10 bases remaining between them. CDR1 is SGHRS, CDR2 YFSETQ, per germline. The CDR3 sequence is 15 residues long. For the CDR3, the DNA is TGCGCCAGCAGCTTGGGGGCGGGGGAGAACACTGAAGCTTTCTTT. Encoded protein: CASSLGAGENTEAFF.

The V and J genes are TRBV2 and TRBJ1-5; D call uncertain. Trimming pared 7 bases from V and 5 bases from J, leaving 12 bases between. Germline CDR1 and CDR2: SNHLY and FYNNEI. The CDR3 contains 13 residues. The CDR3 protein is CASNLQLDQPQHF. The DNA of the CDR3 is TGTGCCAGCAACTTACAGCTGGATCAGCCCCAGCATTTT. The variable domain in full, completed from reference TRBV2 and TRBJ1-5, reads EPEVTQTPSHQVTQMGQEVILRCVPISNHLYFYWYRQILGQKVEFLVSFYNNEISEKSEIFDDQFSVERPDGSNFTLKIRSTKLEDSAMYFCASNLQLDQPQHFGDGTRLSIL.

The CDR3 nucleotides read TGTGCCAGCAGCTTGGACAGGGGCCAGCCCCAGCATTTT. Its translation is CASSLDRGQPQHF. This chain uses TRBV5-5 with TRBJ1-5, with 7 bases aligning to TRBD1. This CDR3 is 13 amino acids long. Germline V gene lookup returns CDR1 SGHKS and CDR2 YYEKEE (reference sequence). The J segment lost 7 bases and the V segment lost 0 bases, leaving 1 base of the junction unmatched.

The genes are TRBV25-1 and TRBJ2-7; TRBD2 matches 7 bases. The CDR3 length is 15 residues. Unmatched junction bases numbered 9, after V lost 5 bases and J lost 2 bases. CDR1 is MGHDK, CDR2 SYGVNS, per germline. CDR3 nucleotide sequence: TGTGCCAGCAGTCCTTCGGGGGGAAACACCTACGAGCAGTACTTC. Translated: CASSPSGGNTYEQYF.

Only a few counts were recorded for this clone. The gene calls are TRBV28 and TRBJ1-2, with 9 bases aligning to TRBD1. CDR1 MDHEN and CDR2 SYDVKM come from the germline V gene. Trimming at V came to 5 bases and at J to 6 bases, leaving 7 bases not matched to a gene. The CDR3 loop spans 14 amino acids. The DNA of the CDR3 is TGTGCCAGCAGTGCAGCCGGGACAGGGCATGGCTACACCTTC. This sequence encodes CASSAAGTGHGYTF.

On this clone itself: The junction shows a germline mismatch at one end, possibly a read error. The chain couples TRBV7-8 to TRBJ1-6; 8 bases are a match to TRBD1. The CDR3 extends over 16 amino acids. Germline-derived CDR1 and CDR2 are SGHVS and FQNEAQ. The CDR3 sequence: CASRSSGGSYNSPLHF. CDR3 coding DNA: TGTGCCAGCAGATCTTCAGGGGGCTCCTATAATTCCCCCCTCCACTTT.